Here is one T cell receptor beta chain with its context. The antigen is not known. This record belongs to a study of vaccination effects on CD4 cells after COVID-19. Method: immunoSEQ multiplex PCR; TCRdb's copy keeps in-frame clones and lacks some. The sample carries around 25,000 clones, roughly 76% recorded once. Peptide-pool stimulation followed by sequencing identified expanded antigen-specific CD4+ clonotypes in the ViraFEST assay. With about ten days of culture completed, CD4+ T cells were isolated. Each participant received a vaccine that was either BNT162b2 or mRNA-1273, given as two doses. Fresh IL-2-containing medium replaced half the medium on days 3 and 7. The CDR3 spans 16 residues. V lost 0 bases and J lost 2, with 12 bases in between.

This specimen was CD4+ T cells from PBMCs cultured with SARS-CoV-2 spike peptides, taken after COVID-19 vaccination. The clonotype was recovered from a human donor who received a COVID-19 vaccine. Some clones in this sample may be carry-over from other donors' samples. The chain carries TRBV5-3 and TRBJ1-5; maybe TRBD1 (5 bases). TRBV5-3 is an ORF, and what it does is uncertain. The CDR3 bases are TGTGCCAGAAGCTTGGGGGGAACAGGTCGCAATCAGCCCCAGCATTTT. Protein product: CARSLGGTGRNQPQHF.